This TCR beta chain is from a study of blood T cell repertoires in COVID-19. In the study overall: Nucleic acid was either cDNA or gDNA, and it came from T cells, B-cell-depleted T cells, or PBMCs.

Per the study methods: Reference gene primer amplification gave estimated nucleated cell counts. Libraries were prepared by immunoSEQ multiplex PCR; TCRdb keeps only in-frame clonotypes and omits some of them. The DNA was the basis for D and trimming; V, J and clone size are from that table. The sample contains roughly 380,000 clones, 80% to 90% of which appear only once. From germline, CDR1 is SNHLY and CDR2 FYNNEI. This CDR3 spans 13 amino acids. Living in about two dozen US areas, the participants were between roughly 18 and 95 years of age. Donors in Cohort 3 counted as recovered after two negative PCRs, clearance, or symptom resolution. As to this clone: The germline gene is not matched at one end of the junction; a read error may be the cause.

What was sequenced was PBMCs or T cells enriched from blood (not recorded which). The J gene is TRBJ2-5, the V gene TRBV2; 13 bases fit TRBD2. The source is a man aged 25 to 40 who had recovered from COVID-19. CDR3 residues: CASSGGLAGPEDF. The DNA of the CDR3 is TGTGCCAGCAGTGGGGGACTAGCGGGGCCCGAAGACTTC.